This T cell receptor (beta chain) comes out of a study of circulating and synovial CD4+ cells in juvenile arthritis. As for this clone: Antigen unknown.

Study-level points and caveats: T cell genome counts differed by at least an order of magnitude between CPL and CD4 samples. Compared with bulk blood, circulating pathogenic-like lymphocytes shared substantially more CDR3 sequences with synovial T cells.

Trimming cost V 1 base and J 10 bases, with 23 bases left between them. From germline, CDR1 is SGHTA and CDR2 FQGTGA. The CDR3 runs to 17 residues. Clones were read by immunoSEQ multiplex PCR, and TCRdb kept only the in-frame ones, dropping some. The table records roughly 32,000 clones, 90% to 95% of them present only once. The sample comprised CD4+ T cells from blood. V and J are TRBV7-3 and TRBJ2-1, with D tentatively TRBD2 (5 bases). The sequence derives from a human donor with juvenile idiopathic arthritis. The CDR3 sequence is CASSLKGRLGSRREQFF. In nucleotides, the CDR3 is TGTGCCAGCAGCTTAAAAGGTCGCCTCGGGTCCAGGAGGGAGCAGTTCTTC.